This TCR beta chain was identified in a study of cytomegalovirus exposure and HLA in healthy donors. General study results and limits: Per a later analysis, about 17,000 TCR beta sequences showed association with HLA alleles at 0.05 false discovery rate. TCR beta chain V- and J-gene trimming was linked, in a later analysis, to a missense variant in DCLRE1C.

V was clipped by 0 bases and J by 1 base, with 4 bases between them. Germline V gives CDR1 SGHRS, CDR2 YFSETQ. CDR3 length: 13 residues. This clone was seen a single time. Its matching antigen is unknown. The donors comprised healthy bone marrow donors. The PCR had 60 Vbeta and 13 Jbeta primers. In the original processing: A later analysis tallied approximately 87 million unique TCR beta chains, about 11 million of them shared. Produced via immunoSEQ multiplex PCR; TCRdb's table is partial and in-frame only. That table supplies the V and J calls and clone size; D and trimming were determined from the DNA. The sample lists tens of thousands of clones; about 69% were seen once.

This sequence originates from a man under 40 in good health and CMV-seropositive. The sample was PBMCs. The genes are TRBV5-1 and TRBJ1-1; no reliable D call. For the CDR3, the DNA is TGCGCCAGCAGCTTGGACAGGAACACTGAAGCTTTCTTT. Its translation: CASSLDRNTEAFF.